This entry is about one T cell receptor beta chain. Its antigen is undetermined. Other DNA sequences in the sample encode the same CDR3. Germline loops: CDR1 LNHNV, CDR2 YYDKDF (reference sequence). V dropped 0 bases and J dropped 7; count of bases not matched to a gene: 2. The CDR3 has 13 residues. The authors ran unsorted PBMC replicate PCRs on approximately 300 ng DNA, about 30,000 T cell genomes. The protocol was immunoSEQ multiplex PCR, while the TCRdb copy is restricted to in-frame clones and leaves out a portion. The data hold about half a million clones, with roughly 80% observed a single time. This record belongs to a study of shared clonotypes between healthy human individuals. Study results and limitations: Researchers sampled blood only, noting tissue repertoires likely differ.

The sequenced sample consisted of PBMCs. The V and J genes are TRBV15 and TRBJ1-1, with 7 bases lining up with TRBD1. The origin of this receptor is a woman between 40 and 50 years old in good health. Some clones in this sample may be carry-over from other donors' samples. This chain's CDR3 is CATSREGDSEAFF. The CDR3 DNA sequence: TGTGCCACCAGCAGAGAAGGGGACAGTGAAGCTTTCTTT.